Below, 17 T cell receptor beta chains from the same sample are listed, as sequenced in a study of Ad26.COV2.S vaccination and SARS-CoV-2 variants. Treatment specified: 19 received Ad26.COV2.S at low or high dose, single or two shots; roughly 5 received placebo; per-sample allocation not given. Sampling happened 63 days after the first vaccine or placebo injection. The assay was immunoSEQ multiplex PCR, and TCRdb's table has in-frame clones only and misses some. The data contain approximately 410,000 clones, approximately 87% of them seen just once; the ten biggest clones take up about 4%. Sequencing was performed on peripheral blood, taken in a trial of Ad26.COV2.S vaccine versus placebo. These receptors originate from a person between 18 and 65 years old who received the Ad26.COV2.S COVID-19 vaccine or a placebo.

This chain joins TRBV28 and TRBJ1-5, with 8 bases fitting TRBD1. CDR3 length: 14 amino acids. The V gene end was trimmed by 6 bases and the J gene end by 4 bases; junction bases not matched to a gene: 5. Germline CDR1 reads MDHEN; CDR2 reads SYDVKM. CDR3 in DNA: TGTGCCAGCAGGGCAGGGGGCGATAATCAGCCCCAGCATTTT. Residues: CASRAGGDNQPQHF.

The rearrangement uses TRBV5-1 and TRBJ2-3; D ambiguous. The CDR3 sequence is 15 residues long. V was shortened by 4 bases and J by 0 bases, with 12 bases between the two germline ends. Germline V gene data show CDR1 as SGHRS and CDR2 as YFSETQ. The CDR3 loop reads CASSSTVGSTDTQYF. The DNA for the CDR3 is TGCGCCAGCAGCAGTACAGTCGGGAGCACAGATACGCAGTATTTT.

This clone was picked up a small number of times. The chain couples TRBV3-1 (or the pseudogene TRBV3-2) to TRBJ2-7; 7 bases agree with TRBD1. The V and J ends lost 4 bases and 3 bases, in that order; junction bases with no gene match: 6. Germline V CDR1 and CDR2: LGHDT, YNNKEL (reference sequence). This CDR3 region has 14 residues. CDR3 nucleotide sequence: TGTGCCAGCAGCCTCGACAGGGTTGGCTACGAGCAGTACTTC. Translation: CASSLDRVGYEQYF.

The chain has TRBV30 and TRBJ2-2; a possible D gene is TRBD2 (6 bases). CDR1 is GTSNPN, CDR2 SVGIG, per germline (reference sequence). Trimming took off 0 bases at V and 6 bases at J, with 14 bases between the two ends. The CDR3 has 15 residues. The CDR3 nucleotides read TGTGCCTGGAGTGTACCCGCGCCGGGGGCCGGGGAGCTGTTTTTT. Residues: CAWSVPAPGAGELFF.

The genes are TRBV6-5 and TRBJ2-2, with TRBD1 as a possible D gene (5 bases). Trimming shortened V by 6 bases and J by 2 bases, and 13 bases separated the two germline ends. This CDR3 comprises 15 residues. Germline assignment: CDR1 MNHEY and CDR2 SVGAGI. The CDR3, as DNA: TGTGCCAGCAGCCGCGACAGCTTCAACACCGGGGAGCTGTTTTTT. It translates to CASSRDSFNTGELFF.

CDR3: CASSVARQDEQFF. Written as DNA, the CDR3 is TGTGCCAGCAGCGTAGCTCGGCAGGATGAGCAGTTCTTC. The V and J genes are TRBV9 and TRBJ2-1, with D uncertain. Germline V lookup: CDR1 SGDLS, CDR2 YYNGEE. The CDR3 contains 13 residues. Trimming cost V 0 bases and J 8 bases, with 9 bases left between them.

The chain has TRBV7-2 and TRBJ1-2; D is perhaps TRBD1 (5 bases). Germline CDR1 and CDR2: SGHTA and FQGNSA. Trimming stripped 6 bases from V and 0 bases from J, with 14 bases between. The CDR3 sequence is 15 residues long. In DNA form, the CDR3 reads TGTGCCAGCAGGCCTACAGGACCGTCTAACTATGGCTACACCTTC. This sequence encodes CASRPTGPSNYGYTF.

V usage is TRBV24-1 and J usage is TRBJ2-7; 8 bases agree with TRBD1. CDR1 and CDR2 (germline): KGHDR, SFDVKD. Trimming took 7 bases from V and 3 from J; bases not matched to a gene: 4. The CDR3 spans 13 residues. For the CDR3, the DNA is TGTGCCACCAGCCCAGGGGGCTACTACGAGCAGTACTTC. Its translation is CATSPGGYYEQYF.

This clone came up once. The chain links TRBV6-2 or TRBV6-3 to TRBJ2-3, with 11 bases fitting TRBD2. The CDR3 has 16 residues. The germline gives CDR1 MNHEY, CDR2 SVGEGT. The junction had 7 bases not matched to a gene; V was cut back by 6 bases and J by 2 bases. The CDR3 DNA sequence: TGTGCCAGCAGCTTGTTAGCGGGGGGGCCCACAGATACGCAGTATTTT. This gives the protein CASSLLAGGPTDTQYF.

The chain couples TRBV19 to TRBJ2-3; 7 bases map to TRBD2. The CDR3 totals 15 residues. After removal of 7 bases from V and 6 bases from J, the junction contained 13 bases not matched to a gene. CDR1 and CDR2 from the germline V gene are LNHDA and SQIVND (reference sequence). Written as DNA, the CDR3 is TGTGCCAGTAACTCACCGCTAGCGGCCTTGGATACGCAGTATTTT. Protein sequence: CASNSPLAALDTQYF.

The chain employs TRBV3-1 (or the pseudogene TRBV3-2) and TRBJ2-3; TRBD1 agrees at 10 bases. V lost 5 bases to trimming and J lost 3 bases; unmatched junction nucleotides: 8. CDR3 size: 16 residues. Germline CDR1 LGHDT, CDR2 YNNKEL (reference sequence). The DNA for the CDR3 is TGTGCCAGCAGCTTCGACAGGGGGCTGAGGACAGATACGCAGTATTTT. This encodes CASSFDRGLRTDTQYF.

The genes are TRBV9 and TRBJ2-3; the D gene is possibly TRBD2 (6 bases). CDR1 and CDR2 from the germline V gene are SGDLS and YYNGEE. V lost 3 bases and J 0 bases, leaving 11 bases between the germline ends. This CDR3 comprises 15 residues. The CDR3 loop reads CASSGGVASTDTQYF. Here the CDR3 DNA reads TGTGCCAGCAGCGGGGGGGTAGCTAGCACAGATACGCAGTATTTT.

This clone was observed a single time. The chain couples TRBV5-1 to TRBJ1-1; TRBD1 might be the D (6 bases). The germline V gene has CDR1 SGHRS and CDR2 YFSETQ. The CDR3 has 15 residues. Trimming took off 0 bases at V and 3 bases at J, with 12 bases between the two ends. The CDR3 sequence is CASSLGQAGDTEAFF. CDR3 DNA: TGCGCCAGCAGCTTGGGACAGGCGGGTGACACTGAAGCTTTCTTT.

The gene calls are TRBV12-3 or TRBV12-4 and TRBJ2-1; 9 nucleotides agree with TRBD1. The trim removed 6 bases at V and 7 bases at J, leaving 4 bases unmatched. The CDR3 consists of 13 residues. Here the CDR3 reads CASRQGAGNEQFF. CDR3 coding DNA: TGTGCCAGCAGACAGGGGGCAGGGAATGAGCAGTTCTTC.

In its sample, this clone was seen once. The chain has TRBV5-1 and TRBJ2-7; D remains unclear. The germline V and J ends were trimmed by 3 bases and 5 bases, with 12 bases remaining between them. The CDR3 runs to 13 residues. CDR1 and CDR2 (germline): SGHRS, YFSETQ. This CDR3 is CASSYGNLDEQYF. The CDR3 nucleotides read TGCGCCAGCAGCTATGGAAACTTGGACGAGCAGTACTTC.

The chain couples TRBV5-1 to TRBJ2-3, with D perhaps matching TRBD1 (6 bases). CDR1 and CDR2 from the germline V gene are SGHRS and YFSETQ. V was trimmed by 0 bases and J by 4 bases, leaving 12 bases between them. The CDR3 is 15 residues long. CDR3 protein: CASSLGLTGPDTQYF. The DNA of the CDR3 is TGCGCCAGCAGCTTGGGACTCACAGGGCCAGATACGCAGTATTTT.

CDR3 sequence: CASSRPDRDYGYTF. The CDR3 coding sequence is TGTGCCAGCAGCCGTCCGGACAGGGACTATGGCTACACCTTC. This sequence joins TRBV7-2 and TRBJ1-2, with 8 bases that match TRBD1. This CDR3 is 14 amino acids long. Losses at the gene ends were 5 bases for V and 3 bases for J; bases not matched to a gene: 5. The V gene's germline CDR1 is SGHTA and CDR2 FQGNSA.